A single sample gave rise to the 9 T cell receptor beta chains below, sequenced in a study of beta chain features in type 1 diabetes. The isolated RNA, all of it, was reverse transcribed, so expressed TCRB transcripts were what got sequenced. The method was immunoSEQ multiplex PCR; TCRdb's version includes in-frame clones alone and lacks a portion of them. The table shows roughly 40,000 clones, with 50% to 75% occurring only once. Sequenced sample: Tregs from blood. The receptors derive from a woman in her twenties or thirties in good health.

The chain uses TRBV7-2 and TRBJ1-4, with D hard to call. The CDR3 runs to 13 residues. Germline V gives CDR1 SGHTA, CDR2 FQGNSA. The V gene lost 2 bases and the J gene lost 7 bases, with 8 bases spanning the gap. The CDR3 sequence: CASSLLEGEKLFF. The CDR3 region has the DNA TGTGCCAGCAGCTTACTAGAAGGTGAAAAACTGTTTTTT. The variable domain in full, completed from reference TRBV7-2 and TRBJ1-4, reads GAGVSQSPSNKVTEKGKDVELRCDPISGHTALYWYRQSLGQGLEFLIYFQGNSAPDKSGLPSDRFSAERTGGSVSTLTIQRTQQEDSAVYLCASSLLEGEKLFFGSGTQLSVL.

The CDR3 loop is CASSLAGTSGNSYNEQFF. In DNA form, the CDR3 reads TGTGCCAGCAGCTTAGCTGGGACTAGCGGGAACTCCTACAATGAGCAGTTCTTC. The V call is TRBV7-9, the J call TRBJ2-1; 13 positions agree with TRBD2. Germline CDR1 is SEHNR and CDR2 is FQNEAQ (reference sequence). V dropped 0 bases and J dropped 0; count of bases not matched to a gene: 2. The CDR3 loop spans 18 amino acids. The full variable domain, rest sourced from reference TRBV7-9 and TRBJ2-1, is DTGVSQNPRHKITKRGQNVTFRCDPISEHNRLYWYRQTLGQGPEFLTYFQNEAQLEKSRLLSDRFSAERPKGSFSTLEIQRTEQGDSAMYLCASSLAGTSGNSYNEQFFGPGTRLTVL.

The V gene is TRBV6-5, the J gene TRBJ1-2, with D possibly being TRBD1 (6 bases). Looked up from germline, CDR1 is MNHEY and CDR2 is SVGAGI. V lost 7 bases to trimming and J lost 13 bases, with 19 bases between them. The CDR3 runs 12 residues. The CDR3 region is CASISLSGVLTF. In DNA form, the CDR3 reads TGTGCCAGCATCTCTTTATCAGGGGTTCTCACCTTC.

The chain links TRBV19 to TRBJ2-7, with 8 bases aligning to TRBD2. The length of the CDR3 is 15 residues. The V and J ends lost 5 bases and 2 bases, in that order; junction bases with no gene match: 8. CDR1 and CDR2 (germline): LNHDA, SQIVND (reference sequence). For the CDR3, the DNA is TGTGCCAGTAGTCCCGTACTAGCGGACACCTACGAGCAGTACTTC. This sequence encodes CASSPVLADTYEQYF.

The chain is built from TRBV18 and TRBJ2-2; 8 nucleotides line up with TRBD2. V shed 4 bases, J shed 1 base, and the junction held 14 bases outside the gene matches. Germline V gene sequence: CDR1 KGHSH, CDR2 LQKENI. This CDR3 has 19 amino acids. CDR3 DNA: TGTGCCAGCTCACAATACGATCCTTACACTAGCGGGAACACCGGGGAGCTGTTTTTT. This sequence encodes CASSQYDPYTSGNTGELFF.

Only a few counts were recorded for this clone. This sequence joins TRBV5-4 and TRBJ2-3; no definite D call. CDR3 length equals 15 residues. The germline V gene encodes CDR1 SGHNT and CDR2 YYREEE (reference sequence). V gave up 2 bases and J gave up 2 bases, with 12 bases separating them. CDR3 nucleotides: TGTGCCAGCAGCTTAGGTGTTAGCTACACAGATACGCAGTATTTT. As protein: CASSLGVSYTDTQYF.

The V and J genes are TRBV19 and TRBJ2-7, with 10 bases lining up with TRBD2. Trimming at V came to 4 bases and at J to 3 bases, leaving 6 bases not matched to a gene. The CDR3 spans 15 residues. Germline V gives CDR1 LNHDA, CDR2 SQIVND (reference sequence). This CDR3 is CASSTRTSGLYEQYF. CDR3 in DNA: TGTGCCAGTAGTACCCGGACTAGCGGACTCTACGAGCAGTACTTC.

The chain couples TRBV2 to TRBJ2-5, with D possibly TRBD2 on 6 matching bases. Germline CDR1 is SNHLY and CDR2 is FYNNEI. V was trimmed by 9 bases and J by 0 bases, leaving 14 bases between them. This CDR3 is 14 amino acids long. The CDR3 DNA is TGTGCCAGGGGGGGACCAGGGTACCAAGAGACCCAGTACTTC. Translating it yields CARGGPGYQETQYF.

CDR3 nucleotides: TGTGCCAGCAGGGATAGCGGGAGATACGAGCAGTACTTC. Protein sequence: CASRDSGRYEQYF. The chain recombines TRBV25-1 with TRBJ2-5; TRBD2 matches at 9 bases. The end of the DNA fits TRBJ2-7 better, so the J call may be wrong. This CDR3 contains 13 residues. Looked up from germline, CDR1 is MGHDK and CDR2 is SYGVNS.